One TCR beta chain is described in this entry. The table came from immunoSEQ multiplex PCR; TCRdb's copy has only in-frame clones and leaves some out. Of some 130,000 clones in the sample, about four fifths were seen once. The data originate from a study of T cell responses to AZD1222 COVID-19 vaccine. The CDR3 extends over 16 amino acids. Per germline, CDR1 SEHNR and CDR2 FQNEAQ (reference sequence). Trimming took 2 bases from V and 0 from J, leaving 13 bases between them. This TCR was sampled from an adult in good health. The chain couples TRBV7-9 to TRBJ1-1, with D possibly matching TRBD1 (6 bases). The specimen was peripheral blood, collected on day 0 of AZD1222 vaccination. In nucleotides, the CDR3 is TGTGCCAGCAGCTTACCACCTCAGGGGTTGAACACTGAAGCTTTCTTT. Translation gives CASSLPPQGLNTEAFF.